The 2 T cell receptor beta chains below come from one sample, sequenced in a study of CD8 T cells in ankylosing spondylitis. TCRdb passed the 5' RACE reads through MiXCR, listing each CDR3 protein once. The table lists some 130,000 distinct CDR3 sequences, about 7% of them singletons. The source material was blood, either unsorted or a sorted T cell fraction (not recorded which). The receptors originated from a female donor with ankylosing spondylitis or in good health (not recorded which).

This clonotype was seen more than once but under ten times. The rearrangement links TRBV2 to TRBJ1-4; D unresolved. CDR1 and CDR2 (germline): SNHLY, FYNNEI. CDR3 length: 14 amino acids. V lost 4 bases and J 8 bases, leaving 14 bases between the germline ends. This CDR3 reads CASSVSRHAEKLFF. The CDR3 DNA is TGTGCCAGCAGTGTTTCCAGGCATGCAGAAAAACTGTTTTTT.

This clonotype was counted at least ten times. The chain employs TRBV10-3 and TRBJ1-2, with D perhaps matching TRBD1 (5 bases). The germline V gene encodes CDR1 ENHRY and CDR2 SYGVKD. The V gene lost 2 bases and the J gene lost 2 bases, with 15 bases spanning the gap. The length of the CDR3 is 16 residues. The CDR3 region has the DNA TGTGCCATCAGTGAGCCTCTGACAGAAACAAACTATGGCTACACCTTC. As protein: CAISEPLTETNYGYTF.